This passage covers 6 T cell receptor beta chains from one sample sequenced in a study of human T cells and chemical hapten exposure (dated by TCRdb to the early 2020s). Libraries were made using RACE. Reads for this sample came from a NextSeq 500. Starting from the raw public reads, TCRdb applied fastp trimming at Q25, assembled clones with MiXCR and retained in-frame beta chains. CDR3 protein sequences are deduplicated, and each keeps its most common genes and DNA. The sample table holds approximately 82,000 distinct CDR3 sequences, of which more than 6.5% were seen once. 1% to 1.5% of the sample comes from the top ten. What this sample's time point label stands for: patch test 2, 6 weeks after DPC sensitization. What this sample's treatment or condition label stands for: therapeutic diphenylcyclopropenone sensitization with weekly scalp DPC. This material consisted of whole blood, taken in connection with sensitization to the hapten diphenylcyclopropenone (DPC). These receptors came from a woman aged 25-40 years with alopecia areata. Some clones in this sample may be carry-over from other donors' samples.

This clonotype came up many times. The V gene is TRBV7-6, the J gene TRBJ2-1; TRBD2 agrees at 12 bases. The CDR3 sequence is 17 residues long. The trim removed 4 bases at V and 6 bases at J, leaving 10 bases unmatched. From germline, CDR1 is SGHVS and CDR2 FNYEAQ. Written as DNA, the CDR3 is TGTGCCAGCAGCTGGCCCTCTAGCGGGGGGGCCGTCAATGAGCAGTTCTTC. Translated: CASSWPSSGGAVNEQFF.

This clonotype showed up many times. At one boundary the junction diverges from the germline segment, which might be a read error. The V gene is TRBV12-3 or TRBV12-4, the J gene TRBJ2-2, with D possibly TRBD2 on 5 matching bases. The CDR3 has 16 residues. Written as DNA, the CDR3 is TGTGCCAGCAGTCTACTACCCGTCGGGAACGCCGGGGAGCTGTTTTTT. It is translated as CASSLLPVGNAGELFF.

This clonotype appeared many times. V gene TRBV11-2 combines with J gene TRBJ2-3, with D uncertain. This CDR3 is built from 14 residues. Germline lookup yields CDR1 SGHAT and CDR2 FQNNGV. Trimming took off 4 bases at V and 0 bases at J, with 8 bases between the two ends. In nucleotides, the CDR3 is TGTGCCAGCAGCTATGCAACTAGCACAGATACGCAGTATTTT. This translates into CASSYATSTDTQYF.

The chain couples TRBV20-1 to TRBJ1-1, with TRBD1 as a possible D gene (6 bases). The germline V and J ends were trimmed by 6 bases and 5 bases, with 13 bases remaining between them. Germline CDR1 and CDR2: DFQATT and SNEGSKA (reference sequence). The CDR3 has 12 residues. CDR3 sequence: CSAQRGGTEAFF. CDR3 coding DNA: TGCAGTGCACAGAGGGGGGGTACTGAAGCTTTCTTT.

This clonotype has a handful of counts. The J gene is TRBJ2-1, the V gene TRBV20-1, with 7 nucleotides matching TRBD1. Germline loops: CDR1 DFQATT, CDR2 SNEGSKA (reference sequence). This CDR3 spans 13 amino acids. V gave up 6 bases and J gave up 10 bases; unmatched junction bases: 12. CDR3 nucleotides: TGCAGTGCCAGAAACCCACAGGGGTGGGAGCAGTTCTTC. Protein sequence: CSARNPQGWEQFF.

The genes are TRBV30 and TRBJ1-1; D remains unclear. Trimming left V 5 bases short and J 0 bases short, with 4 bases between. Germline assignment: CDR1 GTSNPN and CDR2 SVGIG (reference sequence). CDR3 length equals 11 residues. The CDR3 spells CAWDVNTEAFF. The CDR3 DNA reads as TGTGCCTGGGATGTGAACACTGAAGCTTTCTTT.